This T cell receptor (beta chain) was profiled in a study of cytomegalovirus exposure and HLA in healthy donors (dated by TCRdb to 2015 to 2018). Broadly, across the study: In an earlier analysis of 587 of the donors, 250 to 350 Gb of sequence data and 117 million unique TCR beta sequences from about 190 million T cells were reported. Every repertoire in the discovery cohort had been generated on one and the same sequencing platform. An early release covering around 630 HLA-typed donors comprised about 320 gigabases of sequencing data and approximately 85 million unique TCR sequences. A later analysis re-examined previously published TCR beta repertoires from 610 or so donors and added high-resolution HLA genotyping to investigate patterns of TCR occurrence. High-throughput TCR immunosequencing, statistical association of individual TCRs with disease status, and machine learning were combined to predict cytomegalovirus infection status. Along with the approximately 600-subject first cohort, a separate validation cohort of about 110 different subjects was used. Both class I and class II loci were covered by HLA typing, at four-digit resolution. Among the roughly 400 genotyped donors, approximately 81% belonged to the genetic ancestry cluster associated with self-reported Caucasian donors. On average, around 240,000 unique TCR beta nucleotide sequences were sequenced per donor among some 420 genotyped donors of the cohort, with roughly 18% of those sequences being non-productive. An earlier analysis of several hundred of the donors applied high-throughput TCR beta sequencing to assess whether each TCR beta V gene segment acted as functional or pseudogenic. Rather than using new phenotypic data, the later analysis identified candidate immune exposures from TCR beta sequences and from how often those sequences occurred across donors. Donor age, sex, ethnicity and CMV serostatus were collected together with the repertoire data. Because of strong linkage in the cohort, roughly 5 DR-DQ haplotypes were treated as single units for association and clustering. The number of typed donors differed by locus: about 620-640 for A, B, C, DRB1 and DQB1; 500 to 550 for DQA1; over 600 for DPA1; and about 470 for DPB1. The aim of the study was to test whether cataloging public T cell receptors could identify signatures of past pathogen exposure. Using immunosequencing, the study profiled T cell repertoires from 500 to 800 subjects and related those repertoires to cytomegalovirus serostatus. In a later genetic analysis, genome-wide SNP genotypes for 398 of the 666 donors were used, and that subset was treated as a discovery cohort.

The paper as a whole reports these results and caveats: Most CMV-associated TCR beta chains appeared to be HLA-restricted in a later analysis, and the HLA associations seemed to be driven largely by CMV exposure. Three of the identified cytomegalovirus-associated TCR beta chains were confirmed in vitro to be specific for cytomegalovirus antigens. A group of highly shared sequence variants was considered likely to be a technical artifact of the sequencing pipeline. CMV serostatus was the only immune exposure information available for the cohort. According to a later analysis, TCR association rates differed among HLA loci, with DRB1 alleles showing the most associated TCRs and HLA-C alleles showing the fewest. In a later genetic analysis, a missense DCLRE1C variant was associated with V-gene and J-gene trimming of TCR beta chains, and the association was replicated in an independent cohort. Presence/absence analyses assumed roughly uniform sequencing depth across donors, an assumption that may not hold. Compared with the roughly 700-donor mean, donors in an Asian-associated ancestry cluster had fewer N-insertions in productive TCRs, according to a later genetic analysis. The study gave a list of 150 to 200 TCR beta chains associated with cytomegalovirus. The earlier analysis of nearly 600 of the donors excluded approximately 17 rarely observed V segments, including chromosome 9 orphons, because counts were too low. In a later analysis, HLA-associated TCR beta chains were found to be more clonally expanded and to have lower generation probabilities than equally common non-associated chains. In an earlier analysis of a few hundred of the donors, most TCR beta V segments were observed in productive rearrangements about 87% or about 30% of the time, broadly matching IMGT annotations. Across donors, most TCR sequences were observed very rarely, whereas some public TCRs were present in many individuals. Because HLA typing was missing for some donors at each locus, association tests included only the typed subset. A further reported finding was that TCR beta sequences accurately predicted the HLA-A and HLA-B alleles for most subjects in the first cohort. Assigning TCR associations to individual alleles was difficult when HLA alleles, especially DR and DQ, strongly co-occurred. Correlated functional status among segregating V segments might be attributable to linkage disequilibrium, but an unknown experimental factor could not be ruled out. In this cohort, only TCR beta chains were sequenced, and detectable features were limited by the absence of alpha or paired-chain data. At a false discovery rate of 0.05, a later analysis linked under 20,000 TCR beta sequences to specific HLA alleles. The classifier was reported to diagnose cytomegalovirus status with high specificity and sensitivity in both the original and validation cohorts. According to a later analysis, parvovirus B19, influenza, CMV and Epstein-Barr virus appeared linked to several top co-occurrence clusters. The authors suggested that the approach could potentially be extended to other disease states and immunological phenotypes. Some IMGT-functional V segments, including TRBV6-2 and TRBV6-3, could not be told apart with the 87-base-pair reads, so those segments were excluded.

In total, 666 healthy bone marrow donors made up the cohort. At the time of sampling, all cohort members were nominally healthy, though unrecorded immune exposures were likely present. The donor was CMV seronegative and belonged to the group of approximately 320 seronegative cohort members. A peripheral blood sample was collected from each donor, and TCR beta sequencing was performed on peripheral blood mononuclear cells. The Qiagen DNeasy Blood Extraction Kit was used to extract genomic DNA from the blood cell samples. The CDR3 sequence holds 16 residues, the cysteine and phenylalanine included. The CDR3 DNA has 48 bases and is translated from base 1. A distance of 8 bases separates the germline ends of V and J, which lose 0 bases and 2 bases respectively. CDR1 and CDR2 (LGHNA, YSLEER) derive from the germline V gene. Libraries were prepared through the immunoSEQ multiplex PCR assay. The multiplex PCR relied on a mix of 60 forward primers for TCR Vbeta segments and 13 reverse primers for TCR Jbeta segments. The CDR3 region of rearranged TCR beta genes was amplified from genomic DNA with a multiplex PCR assay. Amplified TCR beta libraries were sequenced as 87-base-pair reads on the Illumina HiSeq System. The published analysis was carried out like this. In a later analysis, about 80 million unique TCR beta chains were counted across the approximately 640 repertoires, and some 10 million of these chains were shared by at least two donors. To remove PCR and sequencing errors, raw reads were error-corrected and collapsed into unique sequences using a nearest-neighbor algorithm that merged closely related sequences. CDR3 sequences were aligned to IMGT reference sequences to assign V, D and J gene segments. For a sequence to be retained, a match of at least six nucleotides was required to both a V gene segment and a J gene segment. A rearrangement was called productive if the CDR3 had no stop codons and remained in frame with V and J, and every other rearrangement was called non-productive. Following IMGT convention, CDR3 was defined as the stretch from the second conserved V-encoded cysteine up to the conserved J-encoded phenylalanine. The earlier analysis of about 560 of the donors excluded any sequence lacking an unambiguous match to a single V gene segment. In an earlier analysis of 587 of the donors, a V segment was called functional when productive rearrangements were above 56.7%, and segregating when the standard deviation between donors exceeded 5%. A statistical classification framework was developed to diagnose cytomegalovirus status using the catalog of TCR beta chain sequences. A later analysis assigned V and J genes by comparing TCR nucleotide sequences with IMGT/GENE-DB human TR gene sequences. A later analysis assigned CDR3 sequences and most-parsimonious VDJ recombination scenarios with the TCRdist pipeline. In a later analysis, each TCR beta chain was defined by its CDR3 amino acid sequence together with its V-gene family, and reads lacking a unique V-gene family were excluded. A later analysis removed 450 to 600 highly shared, low-generation-probability nucleotide sequences to deal with suspected cross-contamination and a sequencing artifact. In a later analysis, a clonal expansion index for each public chain was calculated from normalized within-repertoire ranks of inferred template counts. Generation probabilities in a later analysis came from a VDJ recombination model fitted to out-of-frame rearrangements, and those results were checked against IGoR. Hypergeometric tests were used in a later analysis to score TCR-TCR, TCR-HLA and TCR-CMV co-occurrence, with a repertoire-size bias correction applied to the TCR pairs. False discovery rates were estimated in a later analysis by permuting HLA or CMV assignments 20 times. In a later analysis, co-occurring TCRs were grouped using DBSCAN, with TCRdist sequence similarity added in when clustering inside HLA-allele-positive subsets. Repertoires with fewer than 30,000 or more than 120,000 public chains were left out of co-occurrence clustering, as were five repertoires with anomalous nucleotide sharing. TCRdb's version of the immuneACCESS table is confined to in-frame rearrangements and falls short of the full clone set. An unresolved V gene accounts for under half of the shortfall where checked; the remainder is of unknown origin. V, J and clone size were drawn from that table, and D and trimming were deduced from the DNA. This sample gives around 120,000 clones in total; over 80% of them show up just once. The ten largest make up approximately 0.22% of the sample.

This clone was detected only a few times. The target of this receptor is not known. There are no base qualities to consult, and no much larger clone falls within one base. The rearrangement combines TRBV4-3 with TRBJ2-6, and perhaps TRBD1 as D gene, on 5 matching bases. The source of this sequence is a man aged 50 to 59 in good health and CMV-seronegative. Sequences were obtained from PBMCs. The CDR3 region has the sequence CASSQERGTGANVLTF. The base sequence is TGCGCCAGCAGCCAAGAAAGGGGAACTGGGGCCAACGTCCTGACTTTC.